Here is one T cell receptor (beta chain) with its context. Its antigen remains unidentified. Germline-derived CDR1 and CDR2 are SGHRS and YFSETQ. V was pared by 2 bases and J by 3 bases, with 4 bases of the junction left unmatched. This CDR3 is built from 16 residues. Each of the CD4+ naive, central memory, regulatory and stem cell-like memory populations was sorted via CD45RO/CCR7/CD25/CD127/CD95/CD27. These data belong to a study of beta chain features in type 1 diabetes. Overall study: Summed over all samples, the examined sorted cells came to fewer than 120 million.

Study-wide findings and caveats: Type 1 diabetes patients had TCRB CDR3s that were shorter (moderately but significantly so) in all four CD4+ subsets.

The investigators reverse transcribed all of the isolated RNA, so they sequenced expressed TCRB transcripts. Only in-frame clones appear in the TCRdb table, and some are missing; sequencing was by immunoSEQ multiplex PCR. The sample includes about 53,000 clones, about 64% of them seen just once. V and J are TRBV5-1 and TRBJ2-2; TRBD2 aligns across 10 bases. The sequence came from a woman aged 25 to 39 with type 1 diabetes. The sequencing sample was made of stem cell memory CD4+ T cells from blood. CDR3: CASSFLAGADTGELFF. The CDR3 DNA is TGCGCCAGCAGCTTTCTAGCGGGAGCTGACACCGGGGAGCTGTTTTTT. Full variable domain (missing parts from reference TRBV5-1 and TRBJ2-2): KAGVTQTPRYLIKTRGQQVTLSCSPISGHRSVSWYQQTPGQGLQFLFEYFSETQRNKGNFPGRFSGRQFSNSRSEMNVSTLELGDSALYLCASSFLAGADTGELFFGEGSRLTVL.